This entry concerns a single TCR beta chain. Per the study methods: Reference gene primer amplification in the assay estimated nucleated cell counts. Method: immunoSEQ multiplex PCR; TCRdb's copy keeps in-frame clones and lacks some. V and J calls and clone size are as listed in that table; D and trimming were resolved from the DNA. Of roughly 150,000 clones in the sample, 65% to 85% were seen once. This record belongs to a study of blood T cell repertoires in COVID-19. The overall study: Both acute and convalescent COVID-19 samples were obtained from the United States, Italy and Spain. PBMCs, B-cell-depleted T cells, or T cells were the source of the cDNA or gDNA that made up the material.

Clinical histories supplied by participants themselves formed the basis of cohort assignment. This receptor was taken from a man aged 65 to 79 who had been exposed to COVID-19. Input material: PBMCs or T cells enriched from blood (not recorded which).

Here the CDR3 reads CASSLLAGLSSGANVLTF. For the CDR3, the DNA is TGTGCCAGCAGTTTACTAGCGGGGCTCTCGTCTGGGGCCAACGTCCTGACTTTC. The genes are TRBV28 and TRBJ2-6, with 9 bases lining up with TRBD2. Germline V gene lookup returns CDR1 MDHEN and CDR2 SYDVKM. After removal of 2 bases from V and 1 base from J, the junction contained 6 bases not matched to a gene. CDR3 length: 18 amino acids. The full variable domain, its missing parts supplied by reference TRBV28 and TRBJ2-6, is DVKVTQSSRYLVKRTGEKVFLECVQDMDHENMFWYRQDPGLGLRLIYFSYDVKMKEKGDIPEGYSVSREKKERFSLILESASTNQTSMYLCASSLLAGLSSGANVLTFGAGSRLTVL.